This T cell receptor beta chain was obtained from a study of memory CD4+ T cells and cytomegalovirus serostatus. The overall study: Donors were healthy Belgian adults, 8 to 10 CMV seropositive and 24 seronegative. Study-wide points: About 40% of the roughly 160 known CMV-associated TCRbeta sequences appeared in CD4+ memory.

Germline V lookup: CDR1 LNHDA, CDR2 SQIVND (reference sequence). The CDR3 contains 14 residues. V was cut by 4 bases and J by 0 bases, with 10 bases left in between. In the case of this clone: Its antigen is undetermined.

The sort gate was single viable CD3+CD4+CD8-CD45RO+ cells for memory CD4+ T cells. Serum IgG to CMV pp150, pp28, p38 and p52 defined serostatus. Per the study methods: After removing out-of-frame reads, 2 million to 2.5 million distinct TCRbeta sequences remained. Sequencing used immunoSEQ multiplex PCR; TCRdb keeps in-frame clones, though not all of them. Clonal size and the V and J genes are those of that table, whereas D and trimming came from the DNA. The data contain under 40,000 clones, roughly 78% of them singletons. Sequenced: memory CD4+ T cells from blood. This chain uses TRBV19 with TRBJ2-7, with a possible D match to TRBD1 (6 bases). This receptor was obtained from an adult in good health and CMV-seropositive. CDR3 protein: CASSNTGSSYEQYF. The DNA for the CDR3 is TGTGCCAGTAGTAATACAGGGAGCTCCTACGAGCAGTACTTC.